The 10 T cell receptor beta chains given below trace back to one sample, sequenced in a study of early T cells in non-severe SARS-CoV-2 infection. TCRdb itself ran the 5' RACE reads through MiXCR, one entry per CDR3 protein. Among 55,000 to 70,000 distinct CDR3 sequences listed, less than 5% were seen once. Sequenced input: whole blood. All receptors come from an adult who was a healthcare worker with PCR-confirmed SARS-CoV-2 infection or an uninfected control (not recorded which).

The table lists this clonotype with many counts. This chain links TRBV5-1 with TRBJ2-5; possibly TRBD1 or TRBD2 for D (6 bases each). Trimming shortened V by 2 bases and J by 1 base, and 12 bases separated the two germline ends. The length of the CDR3 is 15 residues. Germline V gene data show CDR1 as SGHRS and CDR2 as YFSETQ. The CDR3 loop reads CASSFKGGLQETQYF. The CDR3 DNA follows: TGCGCCAGCAGCTTTAAAGGGGGGCTCCAAGAGACCCAGTACTTC.

Ten or more counts support this clonotype. The V gene is TRBV7-2, the J gene TRBJ2-3, with TRBD2 identical over 11 bases. The germline gives CDR1 SGHTA, CDR2 FQGNSA. The CDR3 is made up of 13 amino acids. CDR3: CASLTSGGDTQYF. DNA for the CDR3: TGTGCTAGCTTAACTAGCGGGGGAGATACGCAGTATTTT. The full variable domain, its missing parts supplied by reference TRBV7-2 and TRBJ2-3, is GAGVSQSPSNKVTEKGKDVELRCDPISGHTALYWYRQSLGQGLEFLIYFQGNSAPDKSGLPSDRFSAERTGGSVSTLTIQRTQQEDSAVYLCASLTSGGDTQYFGPGTRLTVL.

This clonotype was observed many times. The chain links TRBV7-8 to TRBJ2-3; 8 bases line up with TRBD2. Germline loops: CDR1 SGHVS, CDR2 FQNEAQ. The V segment lost 5 bases and the J segment 6 bases; nucleotides outside the gene matches: 13. This CDR3 spans 16 amino acids. CDR3 in DNA: TGTGCCAGCAGCCCCCGGGGCGGGGGGTTCTCGGATACGCAGTATTTT. This encodes CASSPRGGGFSDTQYF.

Only a few counts were recorded for this clonotype. This chain links TRBV7-2 with TRBJ1-4, with D possibly TRBD1 on 5 matching bases. The CDR3 has 14 residues. Germline V gives CDR1 SGHTA, CDR2 FQGNSA. V was trimmed by 5 bases and J by 5 bases, leaving 12 bases between them. The CDR3 protein is CASSQRGDNEKLFF. In DNA, the CDR3 is TGTGCCAGCAGCCAGCGGGGGGACAATGAAAAACTGTTTTTT.

The rearrangement uses TRBV20-1 and TRBJ1-2; no clear D gene. Germline lookup yields CDR1 DFQATT and CDR2 SNEGSKA (reference sequence). The CDR3 covers 13 residues. Trimming took off 3 bases at V and 4 bases at J, with 12 bases between the two ends. The CDR3 here is CSASPGFGYGYTF. In DNA form, the CDR3 reads TGCAGTGCTAGCCCAGGTTTTGGCTATGGCTACACCTTC.

This clonotype has a handful of counts. This chain links TRBV5-1 with TRBJ2-6; D is unresolved. Germline V gene data show CDR1 as SGHRS and CDR2 as YFSETQ. The CDR3 runs to 14 residues. V lost 0 bases and J 3 bases, leaving 4 bases between the germline ends. The CDR3 loop reads CASSLELGANVLTF. The DNA for the CDR3 is TGCGCCAGCAGCTTGGAGCTTGGGGCCAACGTCCTGACTTTC. Full variable domain (remainder filled in from reference TRBV5-1 and TRBJ2-6): KAGVTQTPRYLIKTRGQQVTLSCSPISGHRSVSWYQQTPGQGLQFLFEYFSETQRNKGNFPGRFSGRQFSNSRSEMNVSTLELGDSALYLCASSLELGANVLTFGAGSRLTVL.

The CDR3 spells CASSQDLAEQYF. The CDR3 DNA sequence: TGTGCCAGCAGCCAAGATCTTGCCGAGCAGTACTTC. This chain uses TRBV4-2 with TRBJ2-7; D gene unclear. The CDR3 covers 12 residues. The germline V gene has CDR1 LGHNA and CDR2 YNFKEQ. V lost 0 bases to trimming and J lost 6 bases, with 6 bases between them.

Ten or more counts support this clonotype. This chain joins TRBV24-1 and TRBJ1-1; D not certain. Looked up from germline, CDR1 is KGHDR and CDR2 is SFDVKD. V dropped 2 bases and J dropped 0 bases, with 3 bases sitting between them. The CDR3 contains 13 residues. This CDR3 is CATSDSLNTEAFF. DNA for the CDR3: TGTGCCACCAGTGATTCCCTGAACACTGAAGCTTTCTTT.

This clonotype was counted ten times or more. The chain joins TRBV19 to TRBJ2-6; D is perhaps TRBD2 (6 bases). The CDR3 has 18 amino acids. Germline V gene sequence: CDR1 LNHDA, CDR2 SQIVND (reference sequence). The V gene lost 3 bases and the J gene lost 0 bases, with 15 bases spanning the gap. In DNA, the CDR3 is TGTGCCAGTAGTATCGGGGGAGTTGGAGTCTCTGGGGCCAACGTCCTGACTTTC. It translates to CASSIGGVGVSGANVLTF.

This clonotype was counted ten times or more. The V gene is TRBV20-1, the J gene TRBJ1-6, with 12 positions matching TRBD1. Germline assignment: CDR1 DFQATT and CDR2 SNEGSKA (reference sequence). The CDR3 is 13 amino acids. The V gene end was trimmed by 4 bases and the J gene end by 12 bases; junction bases not matched to a gene: 4. Here the CDR3 DNA reads TGCAGTGCTACCCGGGACAGGGGGCGACCCCTCCACTTT. It specifies CSATRDRGRPLHF.